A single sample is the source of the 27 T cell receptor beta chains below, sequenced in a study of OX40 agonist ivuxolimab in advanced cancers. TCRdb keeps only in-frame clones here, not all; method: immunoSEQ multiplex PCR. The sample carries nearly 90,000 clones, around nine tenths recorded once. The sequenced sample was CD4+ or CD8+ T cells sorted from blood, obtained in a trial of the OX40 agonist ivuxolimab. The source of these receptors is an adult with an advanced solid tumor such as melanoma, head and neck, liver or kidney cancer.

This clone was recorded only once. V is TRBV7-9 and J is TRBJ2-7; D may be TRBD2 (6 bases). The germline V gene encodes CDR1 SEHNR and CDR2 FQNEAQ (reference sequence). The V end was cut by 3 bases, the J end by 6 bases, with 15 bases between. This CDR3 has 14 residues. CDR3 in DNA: TGTGCCAGCAGCTTCCCTGCCGGGGGAGGCGAGCAGTACTTC. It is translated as CASSFPAGGGEQYF.

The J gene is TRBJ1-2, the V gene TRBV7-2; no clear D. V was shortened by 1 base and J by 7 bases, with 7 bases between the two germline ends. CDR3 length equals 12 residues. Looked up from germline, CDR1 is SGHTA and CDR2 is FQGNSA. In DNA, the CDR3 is TGTGCCAGCAGCTTAGATGGGCTTGGCTACACCTTC. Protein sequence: CASSLDGLGYTF.

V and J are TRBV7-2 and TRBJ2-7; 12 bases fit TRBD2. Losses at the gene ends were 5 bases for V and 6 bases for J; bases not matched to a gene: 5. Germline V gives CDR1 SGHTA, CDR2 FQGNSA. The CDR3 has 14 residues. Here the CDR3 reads CASSLGLAGTEQYF. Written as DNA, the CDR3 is TGTGCCAGCAGCCTCGGACTAGCGGGAACCGAGCAGTACTTC.

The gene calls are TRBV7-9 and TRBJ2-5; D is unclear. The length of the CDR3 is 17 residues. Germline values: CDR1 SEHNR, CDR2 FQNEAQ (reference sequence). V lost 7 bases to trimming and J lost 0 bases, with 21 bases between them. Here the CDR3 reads CASTLRGVDGYQETQYF. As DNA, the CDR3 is TGTGCCAGCACCCTTCGAGGAGTGGATGGGTACCAAGAGACCCAGTACTTC.

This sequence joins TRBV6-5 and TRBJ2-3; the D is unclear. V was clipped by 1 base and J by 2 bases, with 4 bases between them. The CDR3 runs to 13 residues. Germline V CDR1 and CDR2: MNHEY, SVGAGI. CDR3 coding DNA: TGTGCCAGCAGTTACTACTCCACAGATACGCAGTATTTT. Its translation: CASSYYSTDTQYF.

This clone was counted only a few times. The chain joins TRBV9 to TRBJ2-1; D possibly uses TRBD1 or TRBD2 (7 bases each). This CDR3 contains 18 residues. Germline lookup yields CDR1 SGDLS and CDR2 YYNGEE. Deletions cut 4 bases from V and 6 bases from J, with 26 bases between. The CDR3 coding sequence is TGTGCCAGCAGCCCCGTCGGGGGAGGGACAGTGGGCCTCAATGAGCAGTTCTTC. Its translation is CASSPVGGGTVGLNEQFF. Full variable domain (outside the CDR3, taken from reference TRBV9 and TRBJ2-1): DSGVTQTPKHLITATGQRVTLRCSPRSGDLSVYWYQQSLDQGLQFLIQYYNGEERAKGNILERFSAQQFPDLHSELNLSSLELGDSALYFCASSPVGGGTVGLNEQFFGPGTRLTVL.

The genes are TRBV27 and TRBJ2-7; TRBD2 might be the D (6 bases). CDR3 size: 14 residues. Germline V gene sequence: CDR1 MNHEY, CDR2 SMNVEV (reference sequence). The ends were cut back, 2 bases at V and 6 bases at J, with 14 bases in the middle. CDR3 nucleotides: TGTGCCAGCAGTTTAACATTTCGGAGGGGCGAGCAGTACTTC. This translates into CASSLTFRRGEQYF.

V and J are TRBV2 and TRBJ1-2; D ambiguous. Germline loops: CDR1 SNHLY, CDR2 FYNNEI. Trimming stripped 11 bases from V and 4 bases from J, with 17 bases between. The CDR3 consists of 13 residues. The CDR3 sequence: CAGRGSGPYGYTF. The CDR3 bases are TGTGCCGGGCGAGGATCGGGCCCCTATGGCTACACCTTC. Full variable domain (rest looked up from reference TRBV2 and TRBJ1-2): EPEVTQTPSHQVTQMGQEVILRCVPISNHLYFYWYRQILGQKVEFLVSFYNNEISEKSEIFDDQFSVERPDGSNFTLKIRSTKLEDSAMYFCAGRGSGPYGYTFGSGTRLTVV.

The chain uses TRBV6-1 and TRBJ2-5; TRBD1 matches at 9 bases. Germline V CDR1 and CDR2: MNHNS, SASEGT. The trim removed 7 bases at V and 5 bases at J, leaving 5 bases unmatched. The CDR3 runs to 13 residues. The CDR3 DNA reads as TGTGCCAGCAATGGACAGGGGTGGGAGACCCAGTACTTC. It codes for CASNGQGWETQYF.

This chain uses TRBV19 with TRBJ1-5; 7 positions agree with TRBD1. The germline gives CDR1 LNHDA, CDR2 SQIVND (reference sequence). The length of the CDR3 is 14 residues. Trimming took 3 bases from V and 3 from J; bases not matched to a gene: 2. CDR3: CASSIGQANQPQHF. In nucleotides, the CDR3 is TGTGCCAGTAGTATCGGACAGGCCAATCAGCCCCAGCATTTT.

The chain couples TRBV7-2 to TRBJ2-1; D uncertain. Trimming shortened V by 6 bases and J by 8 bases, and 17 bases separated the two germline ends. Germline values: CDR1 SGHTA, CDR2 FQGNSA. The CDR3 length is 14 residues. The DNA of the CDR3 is TGTGCCAGCAGACGAGACGGGTTTGCGGATGAGCAGTTCTTC. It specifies CASRRDGFADEQFF.

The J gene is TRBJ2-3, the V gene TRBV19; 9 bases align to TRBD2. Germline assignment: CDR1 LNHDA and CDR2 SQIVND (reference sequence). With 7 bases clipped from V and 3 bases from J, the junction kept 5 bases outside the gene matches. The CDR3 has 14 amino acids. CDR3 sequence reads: CASIGGRATDTQYF. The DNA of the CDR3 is TGTGCCAGTATCGGCGGGAGGGCGACAGATACGCAGTATTTT. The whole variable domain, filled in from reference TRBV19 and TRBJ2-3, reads DGGITQSPKYLFRKEGQNVTLSCEQNLNHDAMYWYRQDPGQGLRLIYYSQIVNDFQKGDIAEGYSVSREKKESFPLTVTSAQKNPTAFYLCASIGGRATDTQYFGPGTRLTVL.

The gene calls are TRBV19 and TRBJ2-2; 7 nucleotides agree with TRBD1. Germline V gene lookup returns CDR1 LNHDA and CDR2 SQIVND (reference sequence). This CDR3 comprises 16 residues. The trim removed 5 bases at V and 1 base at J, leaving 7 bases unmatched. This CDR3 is CASSLYAGGNTGELFF. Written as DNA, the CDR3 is TGTGCCAGTAGTCTCTACGCAGGGGGGAACACCGGGGAGCTGTTTTTT. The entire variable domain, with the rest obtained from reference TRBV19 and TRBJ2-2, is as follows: DGGITQSPKYLFRKEGQNVTLSCEQNLNHDAMYWYRQDPGQGLRLIYYSQIVNDFQKGDIAEGYSVSREKKESFPLTVTSAQKNPTAFYLCASSLYAGGNTGELFFGEGSRLTVL.

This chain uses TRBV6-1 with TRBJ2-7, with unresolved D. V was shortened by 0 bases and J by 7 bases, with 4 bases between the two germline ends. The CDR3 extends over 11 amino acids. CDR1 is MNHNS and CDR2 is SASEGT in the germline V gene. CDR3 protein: CASSEAEEQYF. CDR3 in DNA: TGTGCCAGCAGTGAAGCGGAGGAGCAGTACTTC.

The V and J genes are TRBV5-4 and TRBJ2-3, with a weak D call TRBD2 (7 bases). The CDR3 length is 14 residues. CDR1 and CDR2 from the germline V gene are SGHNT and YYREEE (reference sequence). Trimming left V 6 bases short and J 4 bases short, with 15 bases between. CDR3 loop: CASTIGGASDTQYF. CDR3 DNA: TGTGCCAGCACCATTGGGGGGGCCTCAGATACGCAGTATTTT.

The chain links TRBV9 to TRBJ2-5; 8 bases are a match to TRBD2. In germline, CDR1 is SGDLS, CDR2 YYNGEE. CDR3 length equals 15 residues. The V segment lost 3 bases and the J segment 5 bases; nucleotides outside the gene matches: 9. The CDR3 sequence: CASSALSGGRETQYF. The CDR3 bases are TGTGCCAGCAGCGCCCTTTCTGGCGGGAGGGAGACCCAGTACTTC. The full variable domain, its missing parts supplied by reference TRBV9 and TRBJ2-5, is DSGVTQTPKHLITATGQRVTLRCSPRSGDLSVYWYQQSLDQGLQFLIQYYNGEERAKGNILERFSAQQFPDLHSELNLSSLELGDSALYFCASSALSGGRETQYFGPGTRLLVL.

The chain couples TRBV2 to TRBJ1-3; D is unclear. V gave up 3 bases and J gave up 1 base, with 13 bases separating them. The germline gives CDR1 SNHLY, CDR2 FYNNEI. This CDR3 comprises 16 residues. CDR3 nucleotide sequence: TGTGCCAGCAGTGACCCGCCCACACTGTCTGGAAACACCATATATTTT. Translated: CASSDPPTLSGNTIYF.

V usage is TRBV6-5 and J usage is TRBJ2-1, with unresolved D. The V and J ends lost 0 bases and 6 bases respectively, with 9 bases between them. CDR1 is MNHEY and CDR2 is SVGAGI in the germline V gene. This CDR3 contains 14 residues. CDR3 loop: CASSYSGRFNEQFF. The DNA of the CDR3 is TGTGCCAGCAGTTACTCAGGACGATTCAATGAGCAGTTCTTC.

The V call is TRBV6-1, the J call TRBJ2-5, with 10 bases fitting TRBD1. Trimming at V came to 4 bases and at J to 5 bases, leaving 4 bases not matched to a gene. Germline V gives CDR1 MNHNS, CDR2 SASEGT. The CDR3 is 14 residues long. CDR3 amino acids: CASSVDRGRETQYF. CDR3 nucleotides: TGTGCCAGCAGTGTTGACAGGGGGCGTGAGACCCAGTACTTC.

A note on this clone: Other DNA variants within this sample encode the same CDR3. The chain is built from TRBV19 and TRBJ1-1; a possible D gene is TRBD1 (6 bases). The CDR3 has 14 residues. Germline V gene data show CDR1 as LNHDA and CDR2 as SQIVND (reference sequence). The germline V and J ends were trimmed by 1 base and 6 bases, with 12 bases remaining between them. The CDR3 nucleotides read TGTGCCAGTAGTATAGGAGGGGGAGGGCCTGAAGCTTTCTTT. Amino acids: CASSIGGGGPEAFF.

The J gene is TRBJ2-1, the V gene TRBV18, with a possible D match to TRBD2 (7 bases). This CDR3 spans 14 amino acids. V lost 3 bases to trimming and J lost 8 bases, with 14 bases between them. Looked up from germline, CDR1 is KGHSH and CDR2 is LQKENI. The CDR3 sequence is CASSPSGGADEQFF. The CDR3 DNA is TGTGCCAGCTCACCCTCTGGGGGGGCGGATGAGCAGTTCTTC.

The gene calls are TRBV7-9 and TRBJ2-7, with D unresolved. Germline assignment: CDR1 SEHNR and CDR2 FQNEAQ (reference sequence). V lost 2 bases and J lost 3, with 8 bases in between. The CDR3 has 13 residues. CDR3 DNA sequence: TGTGCCAGCAGCTTAAGGGAAGACTACGAGCAGTACTTC. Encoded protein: CASSLREDYEQYF. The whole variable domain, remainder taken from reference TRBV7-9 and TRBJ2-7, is DTGVSQNPRHKITKRGQNVTFRCDPISEHNRLYWYRQTLGQGPEFLTYFQNEAQLEKSRLLSDRFSAERPKGSFSTLEIQRTEQGDSAMYLCASSLREDYEQYFGPGTRLTVT.

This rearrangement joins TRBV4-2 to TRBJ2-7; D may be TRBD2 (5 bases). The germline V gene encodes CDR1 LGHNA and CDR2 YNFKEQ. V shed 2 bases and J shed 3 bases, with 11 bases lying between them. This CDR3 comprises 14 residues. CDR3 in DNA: TGTGCCAGCAGCCAACGAGAGGGAGACTACGAGCAGTACTTC. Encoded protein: CASSQREGDYEQYF.

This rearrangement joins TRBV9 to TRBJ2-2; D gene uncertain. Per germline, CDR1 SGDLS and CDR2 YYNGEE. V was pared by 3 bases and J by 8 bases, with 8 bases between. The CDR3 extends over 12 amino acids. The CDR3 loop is CASSASSGELFF. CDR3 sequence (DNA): TGTGCCAGCAGCGCTTCGTCTGGGGAGCTGTTTTTT.

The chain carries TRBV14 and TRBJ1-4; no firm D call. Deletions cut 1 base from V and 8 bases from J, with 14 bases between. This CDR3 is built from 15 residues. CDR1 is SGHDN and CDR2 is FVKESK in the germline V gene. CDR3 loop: CASSQVTGRGEKLFF. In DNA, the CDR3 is TGTGCCAGCAGCCAAGTAACCGGACGGGGAGAAAAACTGTTTTTT.

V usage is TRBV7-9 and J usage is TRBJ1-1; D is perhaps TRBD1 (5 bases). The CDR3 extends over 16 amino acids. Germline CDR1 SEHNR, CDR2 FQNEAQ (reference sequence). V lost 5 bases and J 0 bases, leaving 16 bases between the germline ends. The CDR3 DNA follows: TGTGCCAGCAGCCCGAGGCAGGGAGGGCTGAACACTGAAGCTTTCTTT. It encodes CASSPRQGGLNTEAFF.

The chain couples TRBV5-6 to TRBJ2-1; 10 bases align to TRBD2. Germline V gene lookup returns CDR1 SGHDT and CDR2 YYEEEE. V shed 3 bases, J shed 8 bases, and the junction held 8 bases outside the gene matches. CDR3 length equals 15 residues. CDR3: CASSSLAGVRYEQFF. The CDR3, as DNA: TGTGCCAGCAGCTCCCTAGCGGGAGTGAGGTATGAGCAGTTCTTC.